Following are 27 T cell receptor beta chains from one sample sequenced in a study of T cell responses to AZD1222 COVID-19 vaccine. Here immunoSEQ multiplex PCR was the method, and the copy in TCRdb shows in-frame clones only, minus some. Seen here are 100,000 to 120,000 clones, approximately 89% observed once, and the top ten hold about 3%. The sample in question was peripheral blood, obtained on day 0 of MenACWY control vaccination. The receptors were gathered from an adult in good health.

The chain employs TRBV7-3 and TRBJ1-2; 7 nucleotides match TRBD1. V lost 8 bases to trimming and J lost 1 base; unmatched junction nucleotides: 7. The CDR3 covers 14 residues. Germline V gene lookup returns CDR1 SGHTA and CDR2 FQGTGA. The CDR3 is CASGKTGFNYGYTF. DNA for the CDR3: TGTGCCAGCGGCAAGACAGGGTTTAACTATGGCTACACCTTC.

V usage is TRBV18 and J usage is TRBJ1-1; TRBD1 aligns across 7 bases. Trimming cost V 1 base and J 4 bases; bases outside gene matches: 12. The CDR3 covers 17 residues. From germline, CDR1 is KGHSH and CDR2 LQKENI. The CDR3 spells CASSPRGGGLSGTEAFF. DNA of the CDR3: TGTGCCAGCTCACCACGGGGAGGGGGCCTTTCGGGCACTGAAGCTTTCTTT.

This clone is a singleton in its sample. This sequence joins TRBV7-2 and TRBJ2-1, with D hard to call. CDR3 size: 16 residues. Germline-derived CDR1 and CDR2 are SGHTA and FQGNSA. Trimming removed 1 base at V and 8 bases at J, with 18 bases between. The CDR3 reads CASSLVLAGTPDEQFF. The CDR3 DNA reads TGTGCCAGCAGCTTAGTCCTCGCCGGAACTCCAGATGAGCAGTTCTTC. The whole variable domain, filled in from reference TRBV7-2 and TRBJ2-1, reads GAGVSQSPSNKVTEKGKDVELRCDPISGHTALYWYRQSLGQGLEFLIYFQGNSAPDKSGLPSDRFSAERTGGSVSTLTIQRTQQEDSAVYLCASSLVLAGTPDEQFFGPGTRLTVL.

The chain combines TRBV13 with TRBJ2-1; 9 bases align to TRBD1. Germline CDR1 reads PRHDT; CDR2 reads FYEKMQ (reference sequence). The junction had 4 bases not matched to a gene; V was cut back by 3 bases and J by 7 bases. The CDR3 extends over 14 amino acids. The CDR3 reads CASSFRDRVNEQFF. In DNA, the CDR3 is TGTGCCAGCAGCTTCCGGGACAGGGTTAATGAGCAGTTCTTC.

The chain couples TRBV4-3 to TRBJ2-7, with D perhaps TRBD1 (5 bases). The germline gives CDR1 LGHNA, CDR2 YSLEER. V lost 3 bases to trimming and J lost 6 bases, with 24 bases between them. This CDR3 region has 17 residues. CDR3 DNA: TGCGCCAGCAGCCACAAGGGGAACGCCGCCGCCCCCTCCGAGCAGTACTTC. Encoded protein: CASSHKGNAAAPSEQYF.

This sequence joins TRBV7-8 and TRBJ1-5; TRBD1 matches 10 bases. This CDR3 is 15 amino acids long. From germline, CDR1 is SGHVS and CDR2 FQNEAQ. The ends lost 7 bases at V and 6 bases at J; junction bases unmatched: 9. CDR3 coding DNA: TGTGCCAGCACAACGGACAGGGGGTTTGGTCAGCCCCAGCATTTT. This encodes CASTTDRGFGQPQHF. Drawing the rest from reference TRBV7-8 and TRBJ1-5, the complete variable domain is GAGVSQSPRYKVAKRGQDVALRCDPISGHVSLFWYQQALGQGPEFLTYFQNEAQLDKSGLPSDRFFAERPEGSVSTLKIQRTQQEDSAVYLCASTTDRGFGQPQHFGDGTRLSIL.

V and J are TRBV28 and TRBJ2-5; 7 positions agree with TRBD2. Trimming at V came to 5 bases and at J to 4 bases, leaving 4 bases not matched to a gene. The CDR3 totals 13 residues. Germline V gene data show CDR1 as MDHEN and CDR2 as SYDVKM. In nucleotides, the CDR3 is TGTGCCAGCAGTACCCCTAGCGGAGAGACCCAGTACTTC. It is translated as CASSTPSGETQYF.

The V and J genes are TRBV18 and TRBJ2-2, with TRBD2 matching 7 bases. V lost 2 bases to trimming and J lost 4 bases; unmatched junction nucleotides: 7. The CDR3 spans 16 residues. The germline V gene has CDR1 KGHSH and CDR2 LQKENI. The CDR3 DNA reads TGTGCCAGCTCACCATCCGGGGGGATGAGCACCGGGGAGCTGTTTTTT. It is translated as CASSPSGGMSTGELFF.

This chain uses TRBV6-2 or TRBV6-3 with TRBJ1-1, with D hard to call. This CDR3 is built from 15 residues. V lost 4 bases, J lost 5 bases, and 17 bases lay in between. The germline CDR1 and CDR2 sequences are MNHEY and SVGEGT. CDR3 in DNA: TGTGCCAGCAGTTTGGACCCAGGTCCGGGTACTGAAGCTTTCTTT. This sequence encodes CASSLDPGPGTEAFF.

This clone showed up just once. The chain couples TRBV7-9 to TRBJ1-1, with 9 bases lining up with TRBD1. Trimming cost V 5 bases and J 4 bases; bases outside gene matches: 8. Looked up from germline, CDR1 is SEHNR and CDR2 is FQNEAQ (reference sequence). This CDR3 spans 15 amino acids. The CDR3 region has the DNA TGTGCCAGCAGCCCCCGGACAGGGGAGAGCACTGAAGCTTTCTTT. Translating it yields CASSPRTGESTEAFF.

The chain carries TRBV25-1 and TRBJ1-4; D ambiguous. V was pared by 6 bases and J by 0 bases, with 17 bases between. The CDR3 totals 17 residues. CDR1 is MGHDK, CDR2 SYGVNS, per germline. The CDR3 is CASSPGPRIATNEKLFF. The DNA for the CDR3 is TGTGCCAGCAGCCCCGGTCCCAGGATTGCAACTAATGAAAAACTGTTTTTT.

The chain recombines TRBV29-1 with TRBJ2-1, with TRBD1 identical over 7 bases. CDR1 and CDR2 from the germline V gene are SQVTM and ANQGSEA. CDR3 length: 13 amino acids. The V gene end was trimmed by 7 bases and the J gene end by 8 bases; junction bases not matched to a gene: 11. CDR3 sequence reads: CSASGGEGYEQFF. The CDR3 DNA follows: TGCAGCGCTTCAGGGGGTGAAGGGTATGAGCAGTTCTTC.

This rearrangement joins TRBV28 to TRBJ1-2, with 7 bases aligning to TRBD1. This CDR3 comprises 15 residues. CDR1 MDHEN and CDR2 SYDVKM come from the germline V gene. The junction had 14 bases not matched to a gene; V was cut back by 5 bases and J by 8 bases. CDR3 nucleotide sequence: TGTGCCAGCAGTCTCGGGACAGCCGTAACTATGGGCTACACCTTC. Translation: CASSLGTAVTMGYTF.

This sequence joins TRBV5-6 and TRBJ1-1, with a weak D call TRBD1 (6 bases). Trimming cost V 3 bases and J 5 bases, with 17 bases left between them. The germline V gene has CDR1 SGHDT and CDR2 YYEEEE. The CDR3 length is 15 residues. CDR3 nucleotide sequence: TGTGCCAGCAGCTCGATCAGAGGGGGAGGGACTGAAGCTTTCTTT. Translated: CASSSIRGGGTEAFF.

The V gene is TRBV7-2, the J gene TRBJ2-7; D unresolved. The CDR3 runs 14 residues. The germline V gene encodes CDR1 SGHTA and CDR2 FQGNSA. V lost 1 base and J 2 bases, leaving 9 bases between the germline ends. CDR3 region: CASSLGGTTYEQYF. The CDR3 DNA reads TGTGCCAGCAGCTTAGGGGGTACCACCTACGAGCAGTACTTC.

This chain links TRBV19 with TRBJ2-7; D assignment may be TRBD1 or TRBD2 (5 bases each). V was clipped by 1 base and J by 1 base, with 8 bases between them. This CDR3 has 14 amino acids. The germline V gene encodes CDR1 LNHDA and CDR2 SQIVND (reference sequence). CDR3 sequence reads: CASSIGEGSYEQYF. The CDR3 bases are TGTGCCAGTAGTATAGGTGAGGGGTCCTACGAGCAGTACTTC.

This clone was counted a few times. The chain recombines TRBV28 with TRBJ2-7; a weak D match, TRBD1 (5 bases). Between the trimmed V and J ends, which lost 7 bases and 1 base, there was a span of 14 bases. The germline V gene has CDR1 MDHEN and CDR2 SYDVKM. This CDR3 has 14 residues. The CDR3 region has the DNA TGTGCCAGCACCGAAGGGGCTTTTTCCTACGAGCAGTACTTC. Residues: CASTEGAFSYEQYF.

V is TRBV19 and J is TRBJ1-2; the match to TRBD1 covers 10 bases. V shed 5 bases and J 3 bases; nucleotides not matched to a gene: 6. The CDR3 extends over 15 amino acids. Looked up from germline, CDR1 is LNHDA and CDR2 is SQIVND (reference sequence). CDR3 in amino acids: CASSFGTGDHYGYTF. In DNA form, the CDR3 reads TGTGCCAGTAGTTTCGGGACAGGGGATCACTATGGCTACACCTTC.

This clone was seen a single time. This chain connects TRBV19 to TRBJ1-2, with D maybe TRBD1 (6 bases). The CDR3 has 17 amino acids. V was pared by 5 bases and J by 6 bases, with 25 bases between. Germline V gives CDR1 LNHDA, CDR2 SQIVND (reference sequence). CDR3 sequence: CASSGGLTGLLRNGYTF. The CDR3 nucleotides read TGTGCCAGTAGTGGGGGTCTTACAGGGTTACTACGCAATGGCTACACCTTC.

The V and J genes are TRBV5-6 and TRBJ2-1, with 8 nucleotides matching TRBD2. V shed 0 bases, J shed 4 bases, and the junction held 6 bases outside the gene matches. Germline CDR1 and CDR2: SGHDT and YYEEEE. The CDR3 spans 16 residues. The CDR3 coding sequence is TGTGCCAGCAGCTTGGAACTAGCGGCGATTTACAATGAGCAGTTCTTC. This encodes CASSLELAAIYNEQFF.

The V and J genes are TRBV11-3 and TRBJ2-1; 7 bases match TRBD2. The CDR3 has 13 residues. V shed 1 base, J shed 10 bases, and the junction held 4 bases outside the gene matches. CDR1 and CDR2 from the germline V gene are SGHNT and YENEEA. Here the CDR3 reads CASSLGLGLEQFF. The CDR3 bases are TGTGCCAGCAGCTTAGGTTTGGGACTAGAGCAGTTCTTC.

This chain joins TRBV12-3 or TRBV12-4 and TRBJ2-7, with no clear D. CDR3 length equals 13 residues. Trimming took 6 bases from V and 2 from J, leaving 11 bases between them. CDR3 sequence (DNA): TGTGCCAGCAGCCTCCAGCCTGCCTACGAGCAGTACTTC. This gives the protein CASSLQPAYEQYF.

The sample holds one count of this clone. This chain joins TRBV7-6 and TRBJ2-2, with 8 bases identical to TRBD2. Germline trimming cut 8 bases from V and 0 bases from J; bases unmatched to any gene: 8. Looked up from germline, CDR1 is SGHVS and CDR2 is FNYEAQ. The length of the CDR3 is 16 residues. CDR3 coding DNA: TGTGCCAGCGAAAGGGGCGGGGGGCCGAACACCGGGGAGCTGTTTTTT. The encoded protein is CASERGGGPNTGELFF.

The CDR3 here is CASSEYGQPGNSPLHF. CDR3 in DNA: TGTGCCAGCAGTGAATACGGACAGCCAGGAAATTCACCCCTCCACTTT. The chain carries TRBV6-1 and TRBJ1-6, with TRBD1 as a possible D gene (6 bases). CDR1 and CDR2 from the germline V gene are MNHNS and SASEGT. V was pared by 2 bases and J by 7 bases, with 15 bases between. This CDR3 has 16 amino acids.

The rearrangement links TRBV7-3 to TRBJ2-2, with 8 bases aligning to TRBD2. Trimming took 4 bases from V and 2 from J; bases not matched to a gene: 3. The V gene's germline CDR1 is SGHTA and CDR2 FQGTGA. The CDR3 spans 15 residues. CDR3 sequence reads: CASSSAGENTGELFF. The DNA for the CDR3 is TGTGCCAGCAGCTCAGCGGGAGAAAACACCGGGGAGCTGTTTTTT.

V and J are TRBV27 and TRBJ2-2, with TRBD2 matching 12 bases. CDR1 is MNHEY and CDR2 is SMNVEV in the germline V gene (reference sequence). The CDR3 consists of 15 residues. With V trimmed by 7 bases and J by 8 bases, 8 bases remained unmatched. The DNA for the CDR3 is TGTGCCAGCACGAGGACTAGCGGGGCTCTGGGGGAGCTGTTTTTT. Translation: CASTRTSGALGELFF.

This clone was picked up one time. This chain connects TRBV19 to TRBJ2-7; weak D call: TRBD2 (6 bases). This CDR3 is built from 15 residues. Trimming removed 0 bases from V and 2 bases from J, with 11 bases in between. Germline V CDR1 and CDR2: LNHDA, SQIVND (reference sequence). The CDR3 DNA sequence: TGTGCCAGTAGTATAGAACGCGGGATAACCTACGAGCAGTACTTC. Translated, it gives CASSIERGITYEQYF.